These T cell receptor beta chains were read from a single sample in a study of molecular identifiers for immune sequencing clone quantification. TCRdb passed the PCR reads through MiXCR, listing each CDR3 protein once. The table lists about 630,000 distinct CDR3 sequences, roughly 25% of them singletons, with around 0.78% in the top ten. The specimen was naive CD8+ T cells from blood, with Jurkat cell RNA spiked in. The origin of the receptors is a human donor in good health. Some libraries in this study had Jurkat cell RNA spiked in. CDR3s include the opening cysteine and the closing phenylalanine or tryptophan. A D gene is named only where the DNA matches it firmly. Some rows have no size entry. The others give once, few or many, or a class for an expanded clone.

D: NA; V: TRBV10-3; size: once; J: TRBJ2-2; CDR3: CATSETGPPGGELFF; DNA: TGTGCCACCAGTGAAACCGGGCCCCCCGGCGGGGAGCTGTTTTTT
D: NA; V: TRBV27; size: NA; J: TRBJ1-4; CDR3: CASSLDMGRNEKLFF; DNA: TGTGCCAGCAGTCTGGACATGGGTCGAAATGAAAAACTGTTTTTT
D: TRBD1; V: TRBV4-1; size: few; J: TRBJ1-2; CDR3: CASSRGQGITYGYAF; DNA: TGCGCCAGCAGCCGAGGACAGGGAATTACCTATGGCTACGCCTTC
D: NA; V: TRBV27; size: few; J: TRBJ2-7; CDR3: CASRQTGNPYEQYF; DNA: TGTGCCAGCAGACAAACAGGGAACCCCTACGAGCAGTACTTC
D: NA; V: TRBV12-3/TRBV12-4; size: few; J: TRBJ2-4; CDR3: CASSLGLGVAKNIQYF; DNA: TGTGCCAGCAGTTTGGGGTTGGGGGTAGCCAAAAACATTCAGTACTTC
D: NA; V: TRBV5-1; size: NA; J: TRBJ2-5; CDR3: CASSLDYGETQYF; DNA: TGCGCCAGCAGCTTGGACTACGGAGAGACCCAGTACTTC
D: TRBD2; V: TRBV5-5; size: many; J: TRBJ2-3; CDR3: CASTPGGIGTDTQYF; DNA: TGTGCCAGCACCCCGGGGGGGATAGGTACAGATACGCAGTATTTT
D: NA; V: TRBV6-2/TRBV6-3; size: NA; J: TRBJ2-2; CDR3: CASSSSRTGELFF; DNA: TGTGCCAGCAGTTCCTCACGTACCGGGGAGCTGTTTTTT
D: TRBD2; V: TRBV4-2; size: many; J: TRBJ2-7; CDR3: CASSQDEASGRYYEQYF; DNA: TGTGCCAGCAGCCAAGATGAGGCTAGCGGGAGGTACTACGAGCAGTACTTC
D: NA; V: TRBV2; size: many; J: TRBJ1-2; CDR3: CASSEFGQPNYGYTF; DNA: TGTGCCAGCAGTGAATTCGGACAGCCTAACTATGGCTACACCTTC
D: NA; V: TRBV7-8; size: many; J: TRBJ2-1; CDR3: CASSWESRDSKVVEQFF; DNA: TGTGCCAGCAGCTGGGAATCCCGGGACTCCAAGGTTGTGGAGCAGTTCTTC
D: TRBD1; V: TRBV7-9; size: NA; J: TRBJ2-6; CDR3: CASSLVGTGGVGANVLTF; DNA: TGTGCCAGCAGCTTAGTGGGGACAGGGGGCGTCGGGGCCAACGTCCTGACTTTC
D: NA; V: TRBV3-1; size: NA; J: TRBJ2-7; CDR3: CASSQDLAIRPPEQYF; DNA: TGTGCCAGCAGCCAAGATCTTGCGATTCGGCCTCCCGAGCAGTACTTC
D: NA; V: TRBV6-2/TRBV6-3; size: few; J: TRBJ2-3; CDR3: CASSYAHSRVDGDTQYF; DNA: TGTGCCAGCAGTTACGCCCATTCCAGGGTGGACGGGGATACGCAGTATTTT
D: TRBD1; V: TRBV20-1; size: few; J: TRBJ2-7; CDR3: CSAHDGDRGSYEQYF; DNA: TGCAGTGCCCACGACGGAGACAGGGGATCATACGAGCAGTACTTC
D: NA; V: TRBV7-9; size: NA; J: TRBJ1-3; CDR3: CASSLVDGSSGKTIYF; DNA: TGTGCCAGCAGCTTAGTTGACGGGAGCTCTGGAAAAACCATATATTTT
D: TRBD2; V: TRBV19; size: few; J: TRBJ2-1; CDR3: CASSKTSGFYNEQFF; DNA: TGTGCCAGTAGTAAGACTAGCGGGTTCTACAATGAGCAGTTCTTC
D: NA; V: TRBV5-4; size: many; J: TRBJ2-7; CDR3: CASSLEEGAGEQYF; DNA: TGTGCCAGCAGCTTGGAGGAGGGGGCGGGAGAGCAGTACTTC
D: NA; V: TRBV7-6; size: NA; J: TRBJ2-7; CDR3: CASSLAVGPVSYEQYF; DNA: TGTGCCAGCAGCTTAGCAGTGGGACCCGTCTCCTACGAGCAGTACTTC
D: TRBD2; V: TRBV20-1; size: few; J: TRBJ2-7; CDR3: CSASFRGPGGEQYF; DNA: TGCAGTGCTAGCTTTCGAGGGCCGGGGGGCGAGCAGTACTTC
D: NA; V: TRBV7-2; size: NA; J: TRBJ2-5; CDR3: CASSFGGGYQETQYF; DNA: TGTGCCAGCAGCTTTGGGGGCGGGTACCAAGAGACCCAGTACTTC
D: NA; V: TRBV4-1; size: NA; J: TRBJ2-3; CDR3: CASSQVGGFTNTQYF; DNA: TGCGCCAGCAGCCAGGTTGGCGGGTTTACAAATACGCAGTATTTT
D: TRBD1; V: TRBV15; size: NA; J: TRBJ1-3; CDR3: CAISGDRAIGNTIYF; DNA: TGTGCCATCAGCGGTGACAGGGCTATTGGAAACACCATATATTTT
D: NA; V: TRBV24-1; size: many; J: TRBJ2-2; CDR3: CATSDLAIDGELFF; DNA: TGTGCCACCAGTGACCTGGCGATAGACGGGGAGCTGTTTTTT
D: NA; V: TRBV19; size: few; J: TRBJ1-2; CDR3: CASSPDGPYGYTF; DNA: TGTGCCAGTAGTCCCGACGGACCCTATGGCTACACCTTC
D: NA; V: TRBV2; size: many; J: TRBJ1-2; CDR3: CASGAETYGYTF; DNA: TGTGCCAGCGGAGCAGAAACCTATGGCTACACCTTC
D: TRBD1; V: TRBV3-1; size: NA; J: TRBJ1-5; CDR3: CASSQAPWTGDLNQPQHF; DNA: TGTGCCAGCAGCCAAGCTCCCTGGACAGGGGATCTCAATCAGCCCCAGCATTTT
D: NA; V: TRBV28; size: NA; J: TRBJ2-2; CDR3: CASSLSSGVTGELFF; DNA: TGTGCCAGCAGTTTATCATCCGGGGTCACCGGGGAGCTGTTTTTT
D: TRBD2; V: TRBV12-3/TRBV12-4; size: many; J: TRBJ2-3; CDR3: CASSSPSGGQDTQYF; DNA: TGTGCCAGCAGTTCTCCCAGCGGGGGGCAAGATACGCAGTATTTT
D: NA; V: TRBV28; size: NA; J: TRBJ2-1; CDR3: CASSFYNNEQFF; DNA: TGTGCCAGCAGTTTCTACAACAATGAGCAGTTCTTC
D: NA; V: TRBV7-9; size: many; J: TRBJ1-4; CDR3: CASSDGDWGAANEKLFF; DNA: TGTGCCAGCAGCGATGGGGACTGGGGCGCCGCTAATGAAAAACTGTTTTTT
D: TRBD2; V: TRBV30; size: many; J: TRBJ2-3; CDR3: CAWRSLSGGAFDTQYF; DNA: TGTGCCTGGAGATCCCTGAGCGGGGGGGCATTTGATACGCAGTATTTT
D: TRBD1; V: TRBV19; size: few; J: TRBJ2-1; CDR3: CASKPGTANYNEQFF; DNA: TGTGCCAGCAAACCCGGGACAGCTAACTACAATGAGCAGTTCTTC
D: NA; V: TRBV4-3; size: many; J: TRBJ1-4; CDR3: CASSQDRNSLYEKLFF; DNA: TGCGCCAGCAGCCAAGATCGAAACAGCTTATATGAAAAACTGTTTTTT
D: TRBD1; V: TRBV5-5; size: few; J: TRBJ1-1; CDR3: CASSEGTGTEAFF; DNA: TGTGCCAGCAGCGAGGGGACAGGCACTGAAGCTTTCTTT
D: TRBD2; V: TRBV11-2; size: NA; J: TRBJ2-1; CDR3: CASSLALAGRYNEQFF; DNA: TGTGCCAGCAGCTTAGCACTAGCGGGGCGTTACAATGAGCAGTTCTTC
D: NA; V: TRBV28; size: many; J: TRBJ2-5; CDR3: CASIRRNQETQYF; DNA: TGTGCCAGTATCCGGAGGAACCAAGAGACCCAGTACTTC
D: TRBD2; V: TRBV5-6; size: many; J: TRBJ2-7; CDR3: CASSSGTSGSLIRDEQYF; DNA: TGTGCCAGCAGCTCCGGGACTAGCGGGAGTCTTATTCGCGACGAGCAGTACTTC
D: TRBD1; V: TRBV18; size: NA; J: TRBJ1-3; CDR3: CASSPPGQDLSGNTIYF; DNA: TGTGCCAGCTCACCTCCGGGACAGGACCTCTCTGGAAACACCATATATTTT
D: TRBD2; V: TRBV4-1; size: NA; J: TRBJ2-7; CDR3: CASSPPGRAYEQYF; DNA: TGCGCCAGCAGCCCCCCTGGGAGGGCCTACGAGCAGTACTTC